The 27 T cell receptor beta chains given below trace back to one sample, sequenced in a study of control samples from healthy donors and cancer patients. Clones were read by immunoSEQ multiplex PCR, and TCRdb kept only the in-frame ones, dropping some. The data hold fewer than 200,000 clones, with around 96% observed a single time. Sequencing input: blood. The receptors stem from a woman aged 25 to 39 in good health.

J is TRBJ1-5 and V is TRBV5-5, with D possibly TRBD1 on 6 matching bases. CDR1 SGHKS and CDR2 YYEKEE come from the germline V gene (reference sequence). This CDR3 region has 14 residues. The germline V and J ends were trimmed by 0 bases and 5 bases, with 9 bases remaining between them. This CDR3 reads CASSLGGGHQPQHF. The CDR3 DNA reads as TGTGCCAGCAGCTTGGGTGGGGGGCATCAGCCCCAGCATTTT.

The J gene is TRBJ2-1, the V gene TRBV27; a weak D match, TRBD1 (5 bases). CDR3 length: 14 residues. Germline loops: CDR1 MNHEY, CDR2 SMNVEV (reference sequence). V was shortened by 3 bases and J by 2 bases, with 8 bases between the two germline ends. The CDR3 here is CASSLGQTYNEQFF. The CDR3 nucleotides are TGTGCCAGCAGTTTGGGGCAGACCTACAATGAGCAGTTCTTC.

The V gene is TRBV20-1, the J gene TRBJ2-1; 8 bases are shared with TRBD1. The CDR3 is made up of 20 amino acids. V dropped 3 bases and J dropped 5; count of bases not matched to a gene: 24. From germline, CDR1 is DFQATT and CDR2 SNEGSKA (reference sequence). CDR3: CSASPIVGARGLVLNNEQFF. In DNA form, the CDR3 reads TGCAGTGCTAGTCCTATTGTAGGGGCCAGGGGGCTGGTTTTGAACAATGAGCAGTTCTTC.

The genes are TRBV18 and TRBJ1-6; 10 bases fit TRBD1. Germline trimming cut 3 bases from V and 7 bases from J; bases unmatched to any gene: 3. Germline assignment: CDR1 KGHSH and CDR2 LQKENI. This CDR3 spans 15 amino acids. The CDR3: CASSPRQGANSPLHF. The CDR3 region has the DNA TGTGCCAGCTCACCGAGACAGGGGGCCAATTCACCCCTCCACTTT.

The chain joins TRBV11-2 to TRBJ2-5; D may correspond to TRBD1 or TRBD2 (6 bases each). The germline gives CDR1 SGHAT, CDR2 FQNNGV. Trimming shortened V by 0 bases and J by 5 bases, and 13 bases separated the two germline ends. The CDR3 loop spans 15 amino acids. Written as DNA, the CDR3 is TGTGCCAGCAGCTTAGATGGGGGGCTGGATGAGACCCAGTACTTC. Residues: CASSLDGGLDETQYF.

CDR3 DNA sequence: TGCGCCAGCACTCAGAGGACAGGGAGCACTGAAGCTTTCTTT. Translating it yields CASTQRTGSTEAFF. V is TRBV4-1 and J is TRBJ1-1, with 8 bases lining up with TRBD1. Trimming at V came to 7 bases and at J to 4 bases, leaving 8 bases not matched to a gene. The CDR3 is 14 amino acids. Germline V gene data show CDR1 as MGHRA and CDR2 as YSYEKL.

The J gene is TRBJ2-2, the V gene TRBV5-1, with TRBD1 matching over 7 bases. Trimming at V came to 5 bases and at J to 1 base, leaving 2 bases not matched to a gene. CDR3 size: 14 residues. The germline V gene has CDR1 SGHRS and CDR2 YFSETQ. CDR3 residues: CASSTGVNTGELFF. The CDR3 coding sequence is TGCGCCAGCAGTACAGGGGTGAACACCGGGGAGCTGTTTTTT.

The genes are TRBV6-1 and TRBJ1-2; D remains unclear. Trimming took 1 base from V and 3 from J, leaving 9 bases between them. Germline V gives CDR1 MNHNS, CDR2 SASEGT. The length of the CDR3 is 14 residues. The chain's CDR3 is CASSEVGPDYGYTF. CDR3 coding DNA: TGTGCCAGCAGTGAAGTGGGTCCAGACTATGGCTACACCTTC.

The CDR3 loop is CASRKLAGAEAYEQYF. CDR3 bases: TGTGCCAGCAGAAAATTAGCGGGAGCGGAAGCCTACGAGCAGTACTTC. The chain uses TRBV6-6 and TRBJ2-7, with 9 nucleotides matching TRBD2. V shed 6 bases and J 2 bases; nucleotides not matched to a gene: 11. Germline V lookup: CDR1 MNHNY, CDR2 SVGAGI (reference sequence). The CDR3 is made up of 16 amino acids.

The rearrangement uses TRBV5-6 and TRBJ1-1; a possible D gene is TRBD1 (6 bases). CDR3 size: 14 residues. V gave up 4 bases and J gave up 6 bases, with 16 bases separating them. CDR1 and CDR2 (germline): SGHDT, YYEEEE. CDR3: CASSATGSGPEAFF. The CDR3 DNA is TGTGCCAGCAGCGCAACAGGGTCGGGGCCTGAAGCTTTCTTT.

The CDR3 spells CASSLPGQGEFSGRRGSDTQYF. Here the CDR3 DNA reads TGTGCCAGTAGTCTCCCGGGACAGGGTGAGTTTAGCGGGAGGCGCGGGTCAGATACGCAGTATTTT. The chain joins TRBV19 to TRBJ2-3, with a possible D match to TRBD2 (10 bases). The CDR3 is made up of 22 amino acids. Germline assignment: CDR1 LNHDA and CDR2 SQIVND (reference sequence). Trimming left V 5 bases short and J 4 bases short, with 37 bases between.

This chain links TRBV3-1 (or the pseudogene TRBV3-2) with TRBJ1-3, with D possibly TRBD1 on 5 matching bases. The germline V gene has CDR1 LGHDT and CDR2 YNNKEL (reference sequence). Trimming removed 4 bases from V and 4 bases from J, with 14 bases in between. This CDR3 region has 15 residues. The CDR3 protein is CASSRLMGTGNTIYF. As DNA, the CDR3 is TGTGCCAGCAGCCGCCTGATGGGGACCGGAAACACCATATATTTT.

This chain connects TRBV18 to TRBJ1-2; 9 nucleotides line up with TRBD1. V was pared by 2 bases and J by 4 bases, with 5 bases of the junction left unmatched. The germline V gene encodes CDR1 KGHSH and CDR2 LQKENI. The CDR3 sequence is 15 residues long. The CDR3 sequence: CASSPNRGQSYGYTF. The DNA for the CDR3 is TGTGCCAGCTCACCAAACAGGGGGCAGAGCTATGGCTACACCTTC.

CDR3 region: CASTPGLAGDFTGELFF. The CDR3, as DNA: TGTGCCAGTACCCCTGGACTAGCGGGGGATTTCACCGGGGAGCTGTTTTTT. This chain connects TRBV19 to TRBJ2-2, with 13 positions matching TRBD2. The germline V gene encodes CDR1 LNHDA and CDR2 SQIVND (reference sequence). CDR3 length: 17 residues. V dropped 7 bases and J dropped 4; count of bases not matched to a gene: 9.

This chain joins TRBV7-9 and TRBJ1-5, with 10 bases identical to TRBD1. Losses at the gene ends were 2 bases for V and 4 bases for J; bases not matched to a gene: 14. There are 19 residues in the CDR3. CDR1 is SEHNR, CDR2 FQNEAQ, per germline (reference sequence). The CDR3 is CASSLYGTGTGVLNQPQHF. CDR3 in DNA: TGTGCCAGCAGCTTATACGGGACCGGGACAGGGGTCCTTAATCAGCCCCAGCATTTT.

The V gene is TRBV7-6, the J gene TRBJ2-2; TRBD1 might be the D (5 bases). The CDR3 has 15 amino acids. Germline V gene lookup returns CDR1 SGHVS and CDR2 FNYEAQ. The V end lost 1 base, the J end lost 7 bases, and 13 bases lay between the germline ends. This CDR3 is CASSLGAGLGGELFF. CDR3 sequence (DNA): TGTGCCAGCAGCTTAGGGGCAGGGCTTGGCGGGGAGCTGTTTTTT. Combining the CDR3 with reference TRBV7-6 and TRBJ2-2 gives the whole variable domain GAGVSQSPRYKVTKRGQDVALRCDPISGHVSLYWYRQALGQGPEFLTYFNYEAQQDKSGLPNDRFSAERPEGSISTLTIQRTEQRDSAMYRCASSLGAGLGGELFFGEGSRLTVL.

The chain carries TRBV4-2 and TRBJ2-1; 7 bases align to TRBD1. The CDR3 is made up of 13 amino acids. After removal of 5 bases from V and 4 bases from J, the junction contained 2 bases not matched to a gene. Germline V CDR1 and CDR2: LGHNA, YNFKEQ. The CDR3 sequence is CASSRDRYNEQFF. The CDR3 DNA reads as TGTGCCAGCAGCAGGGACAGATACAATGAGCAGTTCTTC.

This chain connects TRBV24-1 to TRBJ2-3, with TRBD1 matching over 7 bases. The CDR3 sequence is 17 residues long. Trimming at V came to 4 bases and at J to 2 bases, leaving 11 bases not matched to a gene. CDR1 and CDR2 (germline): KGHDR, SFDVKD. For the CDR3, the DNA is TGTGCCACCAGTGACCCTCTGAGACAGGGAGACACAGATACGCAGTATTTT. It translates to CATSDPLRQGDTDTQYF.

In its sample, this clone was seen a few times. J is TRBJ2-1 and V is TRBV3-1 (or the pseudogene TRBV3-2), with D unclear. The germline gives CDR1 LGHDT, CDR2 YNNKEL (reference sequence). With 3 bases removed from V and 5 bases from J, the gap between germline ends came to 14 bases. The CDR3 length is 15 residues. CDR3 bases: TGTGCCAGCAGCCAGACGACCATCCCCCACAATGAGCAGTTCTTC. Residues: CASSQTTIPHNEQFF.

The sample holds a few counts of this clone. The DNA of the CDR3 is TGTGCCAGCAGTTACTCGGGGGGAGCTTTCTTT. Translation gives CASSYSGGAFF. The rearrangement links TRBV6-6 to TRBJ1-1, with D possibly being TRBD1 (5 bases). The ends were cut back, 0 bases at V and 10 bases at J, with 6 bases in the middle. This CDR3 contains 11 residues. Germline CDR1 MNHNY, CDR2 SVGAGI (reference sequence).

The CDR3 region has the DNA TGTGCCAGCAGTTTATTAACACAGGGTGACGACGAGCAGTACTTC. Amino acids: CASSLLTQGDDEQYF. The gene calls are TRBV28 and TRBJ2-7; tentative D call: TRBD1 (6 bases). Germline CDR1 MDHEN, CDR2 SYDVKM. This CDR3 is 15 amino acids long. V was clipped by 1 base and J by 5 bases, with 15 bases between them.

This clone is a singleton in its sample. The chain recombines TRBV14 with TRBJ2-7; D is unresolved. In germline, CDR1 is SGHDN, CDR2 FVKESK. V lost 0 bases to trimming and J lost 2 bases, with 8 bases between them. The CDR3 totals 14 residues. CDR3 nucleotides: TGTGCCAGCAGCCAAGATGAAGTCGCCTACGAGCAGTACTTC. Amino acid sequence: CASSQDEVAYEQYF.

The chain uses TRBV6-6 and TRBJ2-7; 7 nucleotides match TRBD2. CDR3 length equals 15 residues. V dropped 8 bases and J dropped 7; count of bases not matched to a gene: 17. Germline V gene lookup returns CDR1 MNHNY and CDR2 SVGAGI (reference sequence). The CDR3 DNA reads TGTGCCAGCCTCCAGAGAACAGCGGGGTACGGTGAGCAGTACTTC. Residues: CASLQRTAGYGEQYF.

This clone was observed once. The chain employs TRBV18 and TRBJ2-5, with 10 bases fitting TRBD1. This CDR3 contains 14 residues. Trimming cost V 3 bases and J 4 bases; bases outside gene matches: 2. CDR1 and CDR2 from the germline V gene are KGHSH and LQKENI. CDR3 nucleotides: TGTGCCAGCTCACCTGGACAGGGGGGAGAGACCCAGTACTTC. It yields the protein CASSPGQGGETQYF.

The chain is built from TRBV5-5 and TRBJ2-7; no firm D call. The V gene's germline CDR1 is SGHKS and CDR2 YYEKEE (reference sequence). This CDR3 spans 16 amino acids. Trimming stripped 4 bases from V and 3 bases from J, with 20 bases between. CDR3 in amino acids: CASSPSLVWLDYEQYF. The DNA of the CDR3 is TGTGCCAGCAGCCCCTCCTTAGTGTGGTTAGACTACGAGCAGTACTTC.

V is TRBV28 and J is TRBJ2-7, with TRBD2 as a possible D gene (6 bases). Between the trimmed V and J ends, which lost 0 bases and 12 bases, there was a span of 12 bases. The CDR3 covers 12 residues. CDR1 is MDHEN and CDR2 is SYDVKM in the germline V gene. The CDR3 sequence: CASSLWIGRPYF. CDR3 DNA: TGTGCCAGCAGTTTATGGATAGGGAGGCCGTACTTC.

The CDR3 spells CASSQDGREKETQYF. The CDR3 region has the DNA TGTGCCAGCAGCCAAGATGGCAGGGAGAAAGAGACCCAGTACTTC. J is TRBJ2-5 and V is TRBV4-2; D tentatively reads TRBD1 or TRBD2 (5 bases each). The CDR3 contains 15 residues. CDR1 is LGHNA, CDR2 YNFKEQ, per germline. V was shortened by 0 bases and J by 3 bases, with 11 bases between the two germline ends.